These 17 T cell receptor beta chains were all obtained from the same sample, sequenced in a study of cytomegalovirus exposure and HLA in healthy donors (dated by TCRdb to 2016 to 2017). Library creation used the immunoSEQ multiplex PCR assay. The multiplex PCR relied on a mix of 60 forward primers for TCR Vbeta segments and 13 reverse primers for TCR Jbeta segments. TCRdb provides this immuneACCESS table in a form limited to in-frame rearrangements. Some clones are lacking; in checked studies, under half of them reflect an unresolved V gene, and why the rest are absent is not known. Within this sample are 110,000 to 150,000 clones, with 75% to 80% of them counted one time only. Together, the top ten hold 1.5% to 2% of the sample. The sample was PBMCs. The receptors come from a woman under 40 in good health and CMV-seronegative.

The table lists this clone with a few counts. The chain joins TRBV7-2 to TRBJ2-7; D might be TRBD1 (5 bases). Trimming left V 3 bases short and J 7 bases short, with 13 bases between. The CDR3 is 13 amino acids. CDR1 is SGHTA, CDR2 FQGNSA, per germline. This chain's CDR3 is CASSFRTLSEQYF. CDR3 coding DNA: TGTGCCAGCAGCTTCCGGACACTCTCGGAGCAGTACTTC.

V is TRBV6-5 and J is TRBJ1-6; a possible D gene is TRBD1 (6 bases). The germline gives CDR1 MNHEY, CDR2 SVGAGI. The CDR3 has 15 residues. V was trimmed by 0 bases and J by 8 bases, leaving 11 bases between them. CDR3 sequence: CASSYSRTADSPLHF. CDR3 bases: TGTGCCAGCAGTTACTCCCGGACAGCGGATTCACCCCTCCACTTT.

V usage is TRBV6-1 and J usage is TRBJ1-2, with D unclear. Germline lookup yields CDR1 MNHNS and CDR2 SASEGT. With 8 bases removed from V and 4 bases from J, the gap between germline ends came to 14 bases. The length of the CDR3 is 13 residues. CDR3 protein: CASLTLGFYGYTF. The CDR3 DNA reads TGTGCCAGCCTTACGCTCGGGTTCTATGGCTACACCTTC.

The V and J genes are TRBV5-1 and TRBJ2-7; tentatively, D is TRBD1 (6 bases). With 3 bases removed from V and 3 bases from J, the gap between germline ends came to 13 bases. Per germline, CDR1 SGHRS and CDR2 YFSETQ. CDR3 length: 14 residues. The CDR3 reads CASSSSGGRYEQYF. The CDR3 DNA is TGCGCCAGCAGCTCGAGTGGGGGCCGCTACGAGCAGTACTTC.

This CDR3 reads CASSSTGRGSSGNTIYF. The CDR3 region has the DNA TGTGCCAGCAGCTCGACAGGGAGAGGTTCCTCCGGAAACACCATATATTTT. This chain joins TRBV5-6 and TRBJ1-3; TRBD1 matches at 7 bases. Per germline, CDR1 SGHDT and CDR2 YYEEEE. Trimming cost V 3 bases and J 4 bases; bases outside gene matches: 13. The CDR3 runs to 17 residues.

This clone was counted between two and nine times. The V and J genes are TRBV20-1 and TRBJ1-1; D uncertain. The CDR3 extends over 11 amino acids. V was trimmed by 5 bases and J by 5 bases, leaving 9 bases between them. Germline loops: CDR1 DFQATT, CDR2 SNEGSKA (reference sequence). CDR3 amino acids: CSAFLRTEAFF. DNA for the CDR3: TGCAGTGCTTTCCTACGGACTGAAGCTTTCTTT.

V is TRBV4-1 and J is TRBJ2-2; D gene uncertain. The CDR3 totals 15 residues. V lost 4 bases, J lost 3 bases, and 12 bases lay in between. Germline V CDR1 and CDR2: MGHRA, YSYEKL. The CDR3, as DNA: TGCGCCAGCAGCCTAGAGGCGGTGTACACCGGGGAGCTGTTTTTT. It encodes CASSLEAVYTGELFF.

A few counts support this clone. The V gene is TRBV18, the J gene TRBJ1-1; D is undetermined. This CDR3 comprises 15 residues. The germline V and J ends were trimmed by 4 bases and 2 bases, with 14 bases remaining between them. The germline V gene has CDR1 KGHSH and CDR2 LQKENI. CDR3 bases: TGTGCCAGCTCACGGAGCGCCCGAGATAACACTGAAGCTTTCTTT. It encodes CASSRSARDNTEAFF.

The rearrangement joins TRBV6-5 to TRBJ1-5; D not certain. CDR3 length: 13 amino acids. V was cut by 0 bases and J by 9 bases, with 9 bases left in between. CDR1 and CDR2 from the germline V gene are MNHEY and SVGAGI. Here the CDR3 DNA reads TGTGCCAGCAGTTACTCGACGGGTCGGCCCCAGCATTTT. It codes for CASSYSTGRPQHF.

This clone was observed a single time. The chain recombines TRBV6-1 with TRBJ2-1; 8 positions match TRBD2. Trimming at V came to 2 bases and at J to 6 bases, leaving 9 bases not matched to a gene. The germline V gene has CDR1 MNHNS and CDR2 SASEGT. CDR3 size: 16 residues. The CDR3 DNA sequence: TGTGCCAGCAGTGAATTGGGACTAGATGGAGGCAATGAGCAGTTCTTC. Translating it yields CASSELGLDGGNEQFF.

The chain employs TRBV27 and TRBJ2-3; tentative D call: TRBD1 (6 bases). Deletions cut 5 bases from V and 5 bases from J, with 32 bases between. CDR3 length: 20 residues. Germline loops: CDR1 MNHEY, CDR2 SMNVEV (reference sequence). Here the CDR3 DNA reads TGTGCCAGCAGTCCCGCTACAGGGATCGGCGACCCTACGGTGGGAGATACGCAGTATTTT. It specifies CASSPATGIGDPTVGDTQYF.

This clone was counted only a few times. The CDR3 nucleotides read TGTGCCAGCAGTTACTCTGGGGCCAGCGGGGGTGAGCAGTTCTTC. The encoded protein is CASSYSGASGGEQFF. J is TRBJ2-1 and V is TRBV6-6, with TRBD2 matching over 8 bases. CDR1 is MNHNY and CDR2 is SVGAGI in the germline V gene (reference sequence). The junction had 7 bases not matched to a gene; V was cut back by 0 bases and J by 9 bases. The CDR3 is 15 residues long.

The gene calls are TRBV29-1 and TRBJ2-5; D is perhaps TRBD2 (6 bases). The tail of the sequence fits TRBJ2-7 better, so the J call may be wrong. CDR3 length equals 14 residues. Germline V lookup: CDR1 SQVTM, CDR2 ANQGSEA. CDR3 sequence (DNA): TGCAGCGTTGCGGTCCCGGGGGTACCCTACGAGCAGTACTTC. Translated: CSVAVPGVPYEQYF.

The chain combines TRBV28 with TRBJ1-2; a weak D match, TRBD1 (6 bases). The germline V gene encodes CDR1 MDHEN and CDR2 SYDVKM. Trimming left V 6 bases short and J 4 bases short, with 15 bases between. This CDR3 spans 14 amino acids. This CDR3 reads CASRLTGRAYGYTF. In DNA, the CDR3 is TGTGCCAGCAGGCTTACAGGGCGCGCCTATGGCTACACCTTC.

A single count supports this clone. The chain uses TRBV6-1 and TRBJ1-6, with TRBD1 as a possible D gene (6 bases). The CDR3 extends over 15 amino acids. Deletions cut 9 bases from V and 9 bases from J, with 21 bases between. Germline CDR1 is MNHNS and CDR2 is SASEGT. CDR3 amino acids: CASGRGQTISSPLHF. CDR3 nucleotides: TGTGCCAGTGGGCGGGGGCAGACGATCAGTTCACCCCTCCACTTT.

The chain is built from TRBV7-2 and TRBJ2-3; 7 bases are shared with TRBD2. Germline V CDR1 and CDR2: SGHTA, FQGNSA. The CDR3 extends over 15 amino acids. Trimming removed 5 bases from V and 4 bases from J; junction bases left unmatched: 9. The CDR3, as DNA: TGTGCCAGCAGCCCTGGAGGGGCGGGAGCAGATACGCAGTATTTT. Residues: CASSPGGAGADTQYF. Full variable domain (remainder filled in from reference TRBV7-2 and TRBJ2-3): GAGVSQSPSNKVTEKGKDVELRCDPISGHTALYWYRQSLGQGLEFLIYFQGNSAPDKSGLPSDRFSAERTGGSVSTLTIQRTQQEDSAVYLCASSPGGAGADTQYFGPGTRLTVL.

This rearrangement joins TRBV5-4 to TRBJ2-7, with 12 bases lining up with TRBD2. This CDR3 has 16 residues. After removal of 0 bases from V and 3 bases from J, the junction contained 4 bases not matched to a gene. Per germline, CDR1 SGHNT and CDR2 YYREEE (reference sequence). DNA for the CDR3: TGTGCCAGCAGCTTGGGACCTAGCGGGGGGGACTACGAGCAGTACTTC. Protein: CASSLGPSGGDYEQYF.